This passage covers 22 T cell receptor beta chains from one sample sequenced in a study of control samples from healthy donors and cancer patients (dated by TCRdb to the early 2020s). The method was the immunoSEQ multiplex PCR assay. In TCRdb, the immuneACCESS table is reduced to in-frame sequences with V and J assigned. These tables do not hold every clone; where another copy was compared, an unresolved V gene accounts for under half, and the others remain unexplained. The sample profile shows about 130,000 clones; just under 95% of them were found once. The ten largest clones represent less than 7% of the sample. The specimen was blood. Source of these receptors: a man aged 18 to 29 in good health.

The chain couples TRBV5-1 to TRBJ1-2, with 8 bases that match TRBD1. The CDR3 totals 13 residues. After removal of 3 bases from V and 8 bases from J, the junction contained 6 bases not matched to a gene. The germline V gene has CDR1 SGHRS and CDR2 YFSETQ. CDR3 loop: CASSSWTGTGYTF. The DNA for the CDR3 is TGCGCCAGCAGCTCATGGACAGGGACCGGCTACACCTTC.

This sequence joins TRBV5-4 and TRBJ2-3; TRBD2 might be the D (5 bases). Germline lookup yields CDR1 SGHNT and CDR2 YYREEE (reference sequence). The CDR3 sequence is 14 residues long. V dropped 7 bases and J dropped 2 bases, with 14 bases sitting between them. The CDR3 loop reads CASGADRFTDTQYF. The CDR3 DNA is TGTGCCAGCGGAGCGGATCGATTCACAGATACGCAGTATTTT. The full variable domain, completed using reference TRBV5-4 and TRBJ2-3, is ETGVTQSPTHLIKTRGQQVTLRCSSQSGHNTVSWYQQALGQGPQFIFQYYREEENGRGNFPPRFSGLQFPNYSSELNVNALELDDSALYLCASGADRFTDTQYFGPGTRLTVL.

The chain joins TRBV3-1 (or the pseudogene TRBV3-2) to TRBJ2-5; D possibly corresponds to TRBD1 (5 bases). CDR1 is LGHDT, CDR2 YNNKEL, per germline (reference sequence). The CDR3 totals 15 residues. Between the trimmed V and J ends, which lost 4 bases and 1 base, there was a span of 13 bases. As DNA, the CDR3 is TGTGCCAGCAGCCCGTCGCAGGGCCGCCAAGAGACCCAGTACTTC. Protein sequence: CASSPSQGRQETQYF.

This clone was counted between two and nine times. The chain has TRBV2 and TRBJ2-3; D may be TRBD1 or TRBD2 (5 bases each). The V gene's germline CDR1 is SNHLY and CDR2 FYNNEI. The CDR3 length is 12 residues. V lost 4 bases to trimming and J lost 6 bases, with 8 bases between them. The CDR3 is CASSGGGDTQYF. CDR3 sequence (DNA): TGTGCCAGCAGTGGGGGCGGGGATACGCAGTATTTT. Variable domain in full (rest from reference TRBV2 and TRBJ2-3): EPEVTQTPSHQVTQMGQEVILRCVPISNHLYFYWYRQILGQKVEFLVSFYNNEISEKSEIFDDQFSVERPDGSNFTLKIRSTKLEDSAMYFCASSGGGDTQYFGPGTRLTVL.

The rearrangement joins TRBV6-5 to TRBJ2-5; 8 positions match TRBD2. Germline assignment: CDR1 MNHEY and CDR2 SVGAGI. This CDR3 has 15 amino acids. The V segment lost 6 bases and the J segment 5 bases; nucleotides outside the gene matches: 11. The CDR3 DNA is TGTGCCAGCAGGACCGGGACTAGTGGAGTGGAGACCCAGTACTTC. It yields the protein CASRTGTSGVETQYF.

The CDR3 DNA follows: TGTGCCAGCTCGTACAGGGTTAGCAATCAGCCCCAGCATTTT. It is translated as CASSYRVSNQPQHF. The gene calls are TRBV18 and TRBJ1-5; weak D call: TRBD1 (6 bases). Trimming cost V 6 bases and J 0 bases, with 9 bases left between them. Per the germline V gene, CDR1 is KGHSH and CDR2 is LQKENI. The CDR3 runs 14 residues. The whole variable domain, remainder taken from reference TRBV18 and TRBJ1-5, is NAGVMQNPRHLVRRRGQEARLRCSPMKGHSHVYWYRQLPEEGLKFMVYLQKENIIDESGMPKERFSAEFPKEGPSILRIQQVVRGDSAAYFCASSYRVSNQPQHFGDGTRLSIL.

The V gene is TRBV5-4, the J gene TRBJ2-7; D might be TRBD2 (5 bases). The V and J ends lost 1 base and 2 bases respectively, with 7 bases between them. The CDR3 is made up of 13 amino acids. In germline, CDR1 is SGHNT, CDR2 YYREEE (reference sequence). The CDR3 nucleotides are TGTGCCAGCAGCTTGTCGGGGACCTACGAGCAGTACTTC. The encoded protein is CASSLSGTYEQYF.

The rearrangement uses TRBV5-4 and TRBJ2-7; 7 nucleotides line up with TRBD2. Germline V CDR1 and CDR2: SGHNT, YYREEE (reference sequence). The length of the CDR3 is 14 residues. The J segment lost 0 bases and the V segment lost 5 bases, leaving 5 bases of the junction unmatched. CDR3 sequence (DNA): TGTGCCAGCAGGGCGGGGGACCGCTCCTACGAGCAGTACTTC. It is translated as CASRAGDRSYEQYF.

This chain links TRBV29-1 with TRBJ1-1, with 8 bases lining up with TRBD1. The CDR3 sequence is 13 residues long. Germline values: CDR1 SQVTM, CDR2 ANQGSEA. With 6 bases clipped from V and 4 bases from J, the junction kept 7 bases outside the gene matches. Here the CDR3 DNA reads TGCAGCGTCTATACAGGGGGAGGCACTGAAGCTTTCTTT. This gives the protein CSVYTGGGTEAFF.

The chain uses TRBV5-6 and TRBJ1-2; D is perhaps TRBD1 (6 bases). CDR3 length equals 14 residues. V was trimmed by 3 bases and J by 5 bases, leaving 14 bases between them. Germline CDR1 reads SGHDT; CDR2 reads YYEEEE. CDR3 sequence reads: CASSSRGASYGYTF. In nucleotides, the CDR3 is TGTGCCAGCAGCTCCAGGGGAGCCTCTTATGGCTACACCTTC.

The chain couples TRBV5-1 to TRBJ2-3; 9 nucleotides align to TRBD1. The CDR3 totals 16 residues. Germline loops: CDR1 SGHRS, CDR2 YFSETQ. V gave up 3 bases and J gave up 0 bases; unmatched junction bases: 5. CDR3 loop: CASSWGQGSSTDTQYF. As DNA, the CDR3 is TGCGCCAGCAGCTGGGGACAGGGTTCCAGCACAGATACGCAGTATTTT.

CDR3 in amino acids: CASSPTYGAYEQYF. The CDR3 nucleotides are TGTGCCAGCAGCCCCACATACGGTGCCTACGAGCAGTACTTC. The V and J genes are TRBV7-9 and TRBJ2-7, with D uncertain. Trimming pared 5 bases from V and 2 bases from J, leaving 13 bases between. Germline CDR1 SEHNR, CDR2 FQNEAQ (reference sequence). This CDR3 comprises 14 residues.

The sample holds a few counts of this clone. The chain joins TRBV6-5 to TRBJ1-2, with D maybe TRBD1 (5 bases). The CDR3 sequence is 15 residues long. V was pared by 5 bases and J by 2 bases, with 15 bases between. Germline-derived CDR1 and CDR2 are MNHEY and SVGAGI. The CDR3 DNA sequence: TGTGCCAGCAGTCCTGGGGGGGTCCCGAACTATGGCTACACCTTC. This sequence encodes CASSPGGVPNYGYTF.

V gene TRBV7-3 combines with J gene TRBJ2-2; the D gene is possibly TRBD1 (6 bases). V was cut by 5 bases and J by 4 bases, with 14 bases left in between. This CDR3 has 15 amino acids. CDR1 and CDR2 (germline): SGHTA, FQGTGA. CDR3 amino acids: CASSLQGTGTGELFF. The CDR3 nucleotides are TGTGCCAGCAGCCTACAGGGAACAGGCACCGGGGAGCTGTTTTTT.

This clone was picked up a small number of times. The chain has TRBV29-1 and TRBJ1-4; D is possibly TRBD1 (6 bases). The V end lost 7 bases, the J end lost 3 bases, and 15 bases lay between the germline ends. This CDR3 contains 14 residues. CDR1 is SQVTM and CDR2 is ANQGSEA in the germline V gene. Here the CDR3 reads CSATGLGANEKLFF. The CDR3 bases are TGCAGCGCCACAGGGTTGGGTGCTAATGAAAAACTGTTTTTT.

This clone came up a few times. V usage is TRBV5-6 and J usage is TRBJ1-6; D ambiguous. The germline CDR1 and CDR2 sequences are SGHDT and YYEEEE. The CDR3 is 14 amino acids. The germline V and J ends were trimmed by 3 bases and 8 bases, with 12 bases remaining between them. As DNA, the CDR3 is TGTGCCAGCAGCTCCTATTCTTTTGATTCACCCCTCCACTTT. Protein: CASSSYSFDSPLHF.

The CDR3 sequence: CASNTGTHYNEQFF. CDR3 nucleotide sequence: TGTGCCAGCAACACCGGGACCCACTACAATGAGCAGTTCTTC. The chain has TRBV6-5 and TRBJ2-1; the D call may be TRBD1 or TRBD2 (5 bases each). Germline CDR1 and CDR2: MNHEY and SVGAGI. The V end was cut by 7 bases, the J end by 3 bases, with 13 bases between. This CDR3 region has 14 residues.

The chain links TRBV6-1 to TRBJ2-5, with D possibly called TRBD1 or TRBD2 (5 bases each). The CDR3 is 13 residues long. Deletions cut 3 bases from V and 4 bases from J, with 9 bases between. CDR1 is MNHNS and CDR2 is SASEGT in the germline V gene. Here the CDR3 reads CASSDPGTETQYF. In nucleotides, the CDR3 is TGTGCCAGCAGTGACCCAGGGACAGAGACCCAGTACTTC.

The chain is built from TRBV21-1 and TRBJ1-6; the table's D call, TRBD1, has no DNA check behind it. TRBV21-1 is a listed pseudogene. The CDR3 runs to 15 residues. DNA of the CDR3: TGTGCCAGCAGGGTGCAACAGGGCTATAATTCACCCCTCCACTTT. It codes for CASRVQQGYNSPLHF.

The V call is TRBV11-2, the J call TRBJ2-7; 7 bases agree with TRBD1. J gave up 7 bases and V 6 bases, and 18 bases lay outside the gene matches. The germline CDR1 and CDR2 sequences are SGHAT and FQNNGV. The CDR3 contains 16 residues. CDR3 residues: CASSQLRLQGLREQYF. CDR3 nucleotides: TGTGCCAGCAGTCAACTGAGGCTACAGGGGCTTCGTGAGCAGTACTTC.

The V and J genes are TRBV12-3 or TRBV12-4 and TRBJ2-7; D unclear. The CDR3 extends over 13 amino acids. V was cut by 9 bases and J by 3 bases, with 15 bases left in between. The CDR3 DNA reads TGTGCCAGTCAAGATGCCCCTCACTACGAGCAGTACTTC. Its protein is CASQDAPHYEQYF.

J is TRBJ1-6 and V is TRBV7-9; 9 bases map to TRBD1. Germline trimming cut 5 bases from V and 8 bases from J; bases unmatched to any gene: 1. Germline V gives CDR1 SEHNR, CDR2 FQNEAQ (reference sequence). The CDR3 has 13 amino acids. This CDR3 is CASSRTGDSPLHF. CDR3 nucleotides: TGTGCCAGCAGCCGGACAGGGGATTCACCCCTCCACTTT.